The 28 T cell receptor beta chains reported below all come from one sample, sequenced in a study of T cell responses to AZD1222 COVID-19 vaccine (dated by TCRdb to about 2021). The sample's time point label is to be understood as: baseline before first vaccination. The library was prepared using the immunoSEQ multiplex PCR assay. Sourced from immuneACCESS, this table was stored by TCRdb with only in-frame sequences that have V and J called. A share of the clones is absent; for the studies checked, an unresolved V gene accounts for under half, and the remainder has no known explanation. The sample records some 40,000 clones, 80% of which are singletons. 3.5% to 5% of the sample rests with the top ten. The sequencing used peripheral blood, collected on day 0 of AZD1222 vaccination. All receptors come from an adult in good health.

As regards this clone: At one end the junction does not follow the germline gene, possibly because of a read error. V gene TRBV19 combines with J gene TRBJ2-2; D uncertain. CDR1 and CDR2 from the germline V gene are LNHDA and SQIVND (reference sequence). This CDR3 region has 15 residues. The CDR3 spells CASMLGWSDTGELFF. Here the CDR3 DNA reads TGTGCAAGTATGTTGGGGTGGTCGGACACCGGGGAGCTGTTTTTT.

This clone is a singleton in its sample. This chain uses TRBV19 with TRBJ2-1; 9 nucleotides line up with TRBD1. This CDR3 is built from 15 residues. The V gene end was trimmed by 3 bases and the J gene end by 6 bases; junction bases not matched to a gene: 6. CDR1 and CDR2 (germline): LNHDA, SQIVND (reference sequence). This CDR3 reads CASSIGDRAGNEQFF. The CDR3 bases are TGTGCCAGTAGTATCGGGGACAGGGCGGGCAATGAGCAGTTCTTC.

This clone appeared a few times. V and J are TRBV5-8 and TRBJ2-3, with D unclear. The CDR3 consists of 14 residues. Deletions cut 0 bases from V and 3 bases from J, with 8 bases between. CDR1 and CDR2 from the germline V gene are SGHTS and YDEGEE. This CDR3 is CASSLAYSTDTQYF. The CDR3 DNA is TGTGCCAGCAGCTTGGCGTATTCAACAGATACGCAGTATTTT.

The gene calls are TRBV11-2 and TRBJ2-5, with a possible D match to TRBD2 (6 bases). The V end was cut by 4 bases, the J end by 3 bases, with 18 bases between. The length of the CDR3 is 16 residues. Germline values: CDR1 SGHAT, CDR2 FQNNGV. This CDR3 reads CASSSSGLLREETQYF. CDR3 bases: TGTGCCAGCAGCTCCAGCGGGCTCTTAAGGGAAGAGACCCAGTACTTC.

The chain joins TRBV20-1 to TRBJ1-1; 9 positions agree with TRBD1. Per germline, CDR1 DFQATT and CDR2 SNEGSKA (reference sequence). CDR3 length: 14 residues. J was trimmed by 10 bases and V by 3 bases; bases with no gene match: 12. The CDR3 sequence is CSASTGTGRIGAFF. Here the CDR3 DNA reads TGCAGTGCTAGTACCGGGACAGGGAGGATCGGAGCTTTCTTT.

The chain is built from TRBV5-1 and TRBJ1-1; D unclear. The CDR3 totals 14 residues. V was clipped by 0 bases and J by 2 bases, with 8 bases between them. Germline V gene lookup returns CDR1 SGHRS and CDR2 YFSETQ. The CDR3 nucleotides are TGCGCCAGCAGCTTGGGCACAAGCAACACTGAAGCTTTCTTT. Translating gives CASSLGTSNTEAFF. Supplemented by reference TRBV5-1 and TRBJ1-1, the full variable domain reads KAGVTQTPRYLIKTRGQQVTLSCSPISGHRSVSWYQQTPGQGLQFLFEYFSETQRNKGNFPGRFSGRQFSNSRSEMNVSTLELGDSALYLCASSLGTSNTEAFFGQGTRLTVV.

V gene TRBV6-4 combines with J gene TRBJ1-1; D is possibly TRBD1 (5 bases). The germline V gene has CDR1 MRHNA and CDR2 SNTAGT. V lost 5 bases and J 5 bases, leaving 15 bases between the germline ends. The CDR3 is 14 amino acids. The CDR3 bases are TGTGCCAGCAGTACGAAGGGGAAGAAAACTGAAGCTTTCTTT. Translation gives CASSTKGKKTEAFF.

This clone was observed once. This sequence joins TRBV28 and TRBJ2-2; D is uncertain. V lost 7 bases to trimming and J lost 2 bases, with 11 bases between them. Germline V lookup: CDR1 MDHEN, CDR2 SYDVKM. This CDR3 has 14 amino acids. The CDR3 DNA reads as TGTGCCAGCACCGAACACAGAAACACCGGGGAGCTGTTTTTT. It codes for CASTEHRNTGELFF. The full variable domain, in which reference TRBV28 and TRBJ2-2 provide the parts outside the CDR3, is DVKVTQSSRYLVKRTGEKVFLECVQDMDHENMFWYRQDPGLGLRLIYFSYDVKMKEKGDIPEGYSVSREKKERFSLILESASTNQTSMYLCASTEHRNTGELFFGEGSRLTVL.

This sequence joins TRBV30 and TRBJ2-7, with D possibly TRBD1 on 6 matching bases. Germline assignment: CDR1 GTSNPN and CDR2 SVGIG (reference sequence). With 3 bases removed from V and 4 bases from J, the gap between germline ends came to 10 bases. There are 12 residues in the CDR3. CDR3 loop: CAWSPQGYEQYF. The CDR3 DNA reads as TGTGCCTGGAGCCCACAGGGATACGAGCAGTACTTC.

The rearrangement joins TRBV7-2 to TRBJ2-5, with D perhaps matching TRBD2 (6 bases). V shed 6 bases and J shed 2 bases, with 16 bases lying between them. The CDR3 contains 15 residues. From germline, CDR1 is SGHTA and CDR2 FQGNSA. CDR3 amino acids: CASRRPGLGQETQYF. In DNA, the CDR3 is TGTGCCAGCAGGCGCCCGGGACTTGGACAAGAGACCCAGTACTTC.

The rearrangement links TRBV13 to TRBJ2-1, with TRBD2 matching over 7 bases. Germline V gives CDR1 PRHDT, CDR2 FYEKMQ (reference sequence). This CDR3 spans 14 amino acids. Trimming cost V 5 bases and J 5 bases; bases outside gene matches: 6. The CDR3, as DNA: TGTGCCAGCAGCCCCGGAGCGGGGAACAATGAGCAGTTCTTC. Its protein product is CASSPGAGNNEQFF.

The chain recombines TRBV6-6 with TRBJ1-6; D gene unclear. The V gene's germline CDR1 is MNHNY and CDR2 SVGAGI (reference sequence). The CDR3 spans 12 residues. Between the trimmed V and J ends, which lost 5 bases and 10 bases, there was a span of 9 bases. In DNA, the CDR3 is TGTGCCAGCAGTCCCCCTACGTCACCCCTCCACTTT. As protein: CASSPPTSPLHF.

V is TRBV19 and J is TRBJ2-3, with TRBD2 matching 11 bases. The germline V gene has CDR1 LNHDA and CDR2 SQIVND (reference sequence). The CDR3 sequence is 16 residues long. V lost 5 bases, J lost 1 base, and 5 bases stayed unmatched. The CDR3 sequence: CASSRPGLAGTDTQYF. The CDR3 DNA reads as TGTGCCAGTAGTCGACCGGGACTAGCGGGCACAGATACGCAGTATTTT.

A few counts support this clone. The genes are TRBV7-9 and TRBJ1-1, with TRBD1 matching over 11 bases. In germline, CDR1 is SEHNR, CDR2 FQNEAQ (reference sequence). This CDR3 region has 17 residues. J was trimmed by 6 bases and V by 3 bases; bases with no gene match: 12. CDR3 bases: TGTGCCAGCAGCTTTGGGACAGGGGGTATACGTTCCCCTGAAGCTTTCTTT. The encoded protein is CASSFGTGGIRSPEAFF.

The V call is TRBV7-9, the J call TRBJ1-1; D is ambiguous. CDR1 and CDR2 from the germline V gene are SEHNR and FQNEAQ (reference sequence). The CDR3 loop spans 16 amino acids. Deletions cut 6 bases from V and 3 bases from J, with 20 bases between. The CDR3 region is CASSRSGLGWDTEAFF. The CDR3, as DNA: TGTGCCAGCAGTAGGTCCGGGCTGGGGTGGGACACTGAAGCTTTCTTT.

This chain uses TRBV12-3 or TRBV12-4 with TRBJ1-5; no definite D call. Trimming stripped 5 bases from V and 0 bases from J, with 5 bases between. CDR3 length: 13 residues. The CDR3 loop reads CASSRYSNQPQHF. The CDR3 DNA sequence: TGTGCCAGCAGTCGATATAGCAATCAGCCCCAGCATTTT.

This rearrangement joins TRBV6-5 to TRBJ2-1, with 10 bases aligning to TRBD1. V lost 2 bases, J lost 7 bases, and 5 bases stayed unmatched. From germline, CDR1 is MNHEY and CDR2 SVGAGI. The CDR3 consists of 15 residues. CDR3 loop: CASSYEGQGFNEQFF. The CDR3 DNA sequence: TGTGCCAGCAGTTACGAGGGACAGGGGTTTAATGAGCAGTTCTTC.

The chain recombines TRBV11-2 with TRBJ1-1; D unresolved. The V end lost 1 base, the J end lost 8 bases, and 8 bases lay between the germline ends. CDR1 is SGHAT, CDR2 FQNNGV, per germline. The CDR3 totals 12 residues. CDR3 in amino acids: CASSLAGPEAFF. The CDR3, as DNA: TGTGCCAGCAGCTTAGCAGGTCCGGAAGCTTTCTTT.

V is TRBV14 and J is TRBJ1-5; TRBD1 matches 9 bases. This CDR3 comprises 18 residues. Germline loops: CDR1 SGHDN, CDR2 FVKESK. The V segment lost 2 bases and the J segment 0 bases; nucleotides outside the gene matches: 8. CDR3: CASSQLTGGRYSNQPQHF. CDR3 nucleotide sequence: TGTGCCAGCAGCCAACTGACAGGGGGAAGGTATAGCAATCAGCCCCAGCATTTT.

The chain recombines TRBV24-1 with TRBJ2-3; no clear D gene. Germline-derived CDR1 and CDR2 are KGHDR and SFDVKD. V was shortened by 1 base and J by 0 bases, with 4 bases between the two germline ends. The CDR3 is 14 amino acids. The CDR3 bases are TGTGCCACCAGTGATTTTTATAGCACAGATACGCAGTATTTT. It codes for CATSDFYSTDTQYF.

The chain employs TRBV28 and TRBJ1-2; D is uncertain. The CDR3 loop spans 14 amino acids. The V end was cut by 6 bases, the J end by 4 bases, with 15 bases between. Germline-derived CDR1 and CDR2 are MDHEN and SYDVKM. The CDR3 DNA reads as TGTGCCAGCAGCCTAGGGAGAGGGAGCTATGGCTACACCTTC. It codes for CASSLGRGSYGYTF.

The rearrangement joins TRBV7-2 to TRBJ2-7; 7 nucleotides line up with TRBD1. The CDR3 is 14 amino acids. V shed 1 base, J shed 4 bases, and the junction held 4 bases outside the gene matches. Germline CDR1 reads SGHTA; CDR2 reads FQGNSA. The CDR3 DNA is TGTGCCAGCAGCTTAGAGGGGGCGCTATACGAGCAGTACTTC. Amino acids: CASSLEGALYEQYF.

This chain connects TRBV5-8 to TRBJ1-1; no definite D call. The ends were cut back, 4 bases at V and 6 bases at J, with 13 bases in the middle. The CDR3 extends over 13 amino acids. Germline loops: CDR1 SGHTS, CDR2 YDEGEE. For the CDR3, the DNA is TGTGCCAGCAGCCCGAAGCGGGGATCTGAAGCTTTCTTT. Translation gives CASSPKRGSEAFF.

V and J are TRBV5-1 and TRBJ1-1; D is unresolved. Trimming removed 4 bases at V and 3 bases at J, with 10 bases between. The germline CDR1 and CDR2 sequences are SGHRS and YFSETQ. The CDR3 consists of 13 residues. The CDR3 sequence: CASSRVMDTEAFF. The CDR3 nucleotides read TGCGCCAGCAGCCGTGTTATGGACACTGAAGCTTTCTTT.

This sequence joins TRBV5-1 and TRBJ1-3; D is possibly TRBD1 (5 bases). The CDR3 covers 16 residues. Germline CDR1 is SGHRS and CDR2 is YFSETQ. Trimming removed 4 bases from V and 4 bases from J, with 18 bases in between. The CDR3: CASSLTGTTPGNTIYF. Written as DNA, the CDR3 is TGCGCCAGCAGCCTCACCGGGACCACCCCCGGAAACACCATATATTTT.

V usage is TRBV18 and J usage is TRBJ1-6; D not resolved. The CDR3 has 14 residues. CDR1 and CDR2 from the germline V gene are KGHSH and LQKENI. V lost 5 bases and J 7 bases, leaving 12 bases between the germline ends. CDR3 in amino acids: CASSTRGENSPLHF. CDR3 DNA: TGTGCCAGCTCAACCCGGGGTGAGAATTCACCCCTCCACTTT.

The chain carries TRBV7-2 and TRBJ1-2; unclear D gene. Germline loops: CDR1 SGHTA, CDR2 FQGNSA. The CDR3 loop spans 13 amino acids. Trimming shortened V by 2 bases and J by 2 bases, and 6 bases separated the two germline ends. CDR3 sequence (DNA): TGTGCCAGCAGCTTACGAGACAACTATGGCTACACCTTC. The encoded protein is CASSLRDNYGYTF.

The J gene is TRBJ1-2, the V gene TRBV29-1; D is unclear. This CDR3 comprises 15 residues. The V and J ends lost 3 bases and 0 bases respectively, with 14 bases between them. In germline, CDR1 is SQVTM, CDR2 ANQGSEA. Here the CDR3 DNA reads TGCAGCGTTGACAGACTCCTAGCAGCTAACTATGGCTACACCTTC. This encodes CSVDRLLAANYGYTF. Filled out from reference TRBV29-1 and TRBJ1-2, the complete variable domain reads SAVISQKPSRDICQRGTSLTIQCQVDSQVTMMFWYRQQPGQSLTLIATANQGSEATYESGFVIDKFPISRPNLTFSTLTVSNMSPEDSSIYLCSVDRLLAANYGYTFGSGTRLTVV.